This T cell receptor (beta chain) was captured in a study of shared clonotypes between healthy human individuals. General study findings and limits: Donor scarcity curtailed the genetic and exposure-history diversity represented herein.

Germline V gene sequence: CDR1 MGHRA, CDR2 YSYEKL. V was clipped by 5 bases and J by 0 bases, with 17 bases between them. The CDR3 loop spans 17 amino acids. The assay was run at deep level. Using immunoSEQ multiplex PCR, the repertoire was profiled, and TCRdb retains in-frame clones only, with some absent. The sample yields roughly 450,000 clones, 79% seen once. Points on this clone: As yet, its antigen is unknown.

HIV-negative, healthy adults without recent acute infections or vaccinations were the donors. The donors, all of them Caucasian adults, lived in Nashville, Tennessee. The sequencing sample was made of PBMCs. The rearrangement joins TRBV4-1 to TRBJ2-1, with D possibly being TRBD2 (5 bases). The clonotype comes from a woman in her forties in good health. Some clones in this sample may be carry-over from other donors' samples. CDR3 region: CASSDPPRGSSYNEQFF. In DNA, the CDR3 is TGCGCCAGCAGCGACCCTCCTCGAGGGAGCTCCTACAATGAGCAGTTCTTC.